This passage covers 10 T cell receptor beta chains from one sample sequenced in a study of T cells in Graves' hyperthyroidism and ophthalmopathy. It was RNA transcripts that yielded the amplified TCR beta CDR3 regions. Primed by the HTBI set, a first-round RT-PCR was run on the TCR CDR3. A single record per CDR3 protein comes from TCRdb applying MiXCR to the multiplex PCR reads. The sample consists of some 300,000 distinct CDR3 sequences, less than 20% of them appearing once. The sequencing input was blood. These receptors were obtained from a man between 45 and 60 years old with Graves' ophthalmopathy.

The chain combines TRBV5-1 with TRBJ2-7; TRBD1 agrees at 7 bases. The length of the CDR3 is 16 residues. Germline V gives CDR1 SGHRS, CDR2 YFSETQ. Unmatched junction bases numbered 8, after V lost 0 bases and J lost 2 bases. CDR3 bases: TGCGCCAGCAGCTTGGCCTCCGGGACAGTGGCCTACGAGCAGTACTTC. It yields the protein CASSLASGTVAYEQYF. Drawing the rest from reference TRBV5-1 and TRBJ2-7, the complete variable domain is KAGVTQTPRYLIKTRGQQVTLSCSPISGHRSVSWYQQTPGQGLQFLFEYFSETQRNKGNFPGRFSGRQFSNSRSEMNVSTLELGDSALYLCASSLASGTVAYEQYFGPGTRLTVT.

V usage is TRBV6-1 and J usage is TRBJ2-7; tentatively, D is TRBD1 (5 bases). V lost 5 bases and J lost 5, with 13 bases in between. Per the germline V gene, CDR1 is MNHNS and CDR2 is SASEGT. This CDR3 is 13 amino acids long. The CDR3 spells CASSKGRDNEQYF. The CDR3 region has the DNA TGTGCCAGCAGTAAGGGGCGAGACAACGAGCAGTACTTC.

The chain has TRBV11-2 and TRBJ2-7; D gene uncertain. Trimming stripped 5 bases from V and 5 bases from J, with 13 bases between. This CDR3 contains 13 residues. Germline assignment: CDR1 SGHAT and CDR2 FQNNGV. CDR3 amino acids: CASSPAPVDEQYF. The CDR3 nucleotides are TGTGCCAGCAGCCCAGCCCCGGTCGACGAGCAGTACTTC. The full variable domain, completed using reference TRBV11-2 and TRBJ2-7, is EAGVAQSPRYKIIEKRQSVAFWCNPISGHATLYWYQQILGQGPKLLIQFQNNGVVDDSQLPKDRFSAERLKGVDSTLKIQPAKLEDSAVYLCASSPAPVDEQYFGPGTRLTVT.

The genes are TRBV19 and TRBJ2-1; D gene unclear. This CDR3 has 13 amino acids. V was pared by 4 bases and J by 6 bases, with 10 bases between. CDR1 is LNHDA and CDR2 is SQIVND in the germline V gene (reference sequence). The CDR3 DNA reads TGTGCCAGTAGTAACCCCCCCGCCAATGAGCAGTTCTTC. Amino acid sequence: CASSNPPANEQFF.

This CDR3 reads CASSLIQGNEQFF. The CDR3 coding sequence is TGTGCCAGCAGCTTGATACAGGGCAATGAGCAGTTCTTC. The rearrangement links TRBV7-9 to TRBJ2-1, with a tentative D call TRBD1 (6 bases). This CDR3 region has 13 residues. V was clipped by 3 bases and J by 6 bases, with 9 bases between them. CDR1 is SEHNR and CDR2 is FQNEAQ in the germline V gene (reference sequence).

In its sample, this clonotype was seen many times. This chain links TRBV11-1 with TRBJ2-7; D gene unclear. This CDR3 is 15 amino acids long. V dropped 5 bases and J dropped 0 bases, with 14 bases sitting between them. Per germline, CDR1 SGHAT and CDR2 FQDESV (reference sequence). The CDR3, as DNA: TGTGCCAGCAGCGAACGGGCCTCTAGCTCCTACGAGCAGTACTTC. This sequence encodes CASSERASSSYEQYF.

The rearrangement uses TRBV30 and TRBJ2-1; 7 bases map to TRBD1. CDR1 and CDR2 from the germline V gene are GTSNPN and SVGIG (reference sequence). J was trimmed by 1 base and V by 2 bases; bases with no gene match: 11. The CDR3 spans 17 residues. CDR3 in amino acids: CAWSLHSGQKSYNEQFF. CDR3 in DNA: TGTGCCTGGAGTCTTCATTCGGGACAGAAATCCTACAATGAGCAGTTCTTC.

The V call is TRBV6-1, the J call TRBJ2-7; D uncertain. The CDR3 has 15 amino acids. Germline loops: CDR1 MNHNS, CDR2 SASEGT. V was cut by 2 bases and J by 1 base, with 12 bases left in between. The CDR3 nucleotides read TGTGCCAGCAGTGAATGGGCAAGTCCTTCCTACGAGCAGTACTTC. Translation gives CASSEWASPSYEQYF.

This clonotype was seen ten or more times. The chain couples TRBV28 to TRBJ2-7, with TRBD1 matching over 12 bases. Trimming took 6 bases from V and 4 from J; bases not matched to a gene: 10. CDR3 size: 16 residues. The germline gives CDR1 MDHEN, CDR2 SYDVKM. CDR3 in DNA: TGTGCCAGCAGACCTGCCGGGACAGGGGGCTGGTACGAGCAGTACTTC. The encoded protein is CASRPAGTGGWYEQYF.

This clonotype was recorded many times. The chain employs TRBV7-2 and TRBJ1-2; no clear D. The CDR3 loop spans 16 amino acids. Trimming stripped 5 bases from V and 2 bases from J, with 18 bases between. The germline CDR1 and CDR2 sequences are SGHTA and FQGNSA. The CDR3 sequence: CASSLLITPENYGYTF. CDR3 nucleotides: TGTGCCAGCAGCCTATTAATAACTCCCGAAAACTATGGCTACACCTTC.